This T cell receptor beta chain was recovered during a study of shared clonotypes between healthy human individuals. The study, taken as a whole, reports: Genetic and exposure-history diversity was limited by the few donors. Collection of samples was limited to blood; tissue repertoires likely differ.

As concerns this clone: Its specificity is not known.

Donors, healthy HIV-negative adults, lacked recent acute infections or vaccinations. Tens of millions of PBMCs went into genomic DNA for unsorted samples. Profiled with immunoSEQ multiplex PCR; TCRdb holds only in-frame clones, not every one. Of about 470,000 clones listed, about 85% are singletons. CDR1 is SGHDT and CDR2 is YYEEEE in the germline V gene. V lost 5 bases and J lost 2, with 14 bases in between. This CDR3 comprises 15 residues. The sequence derives from a woman aged 40 to 50 in good health. Some clones in this sample may be carry-over from other donors' samples. This rearrangement joins TRBV5-6 to TRBJ2-1; D is tentatively TRBD1 or TRBD2 (7 bases each). Sequenced: PBMCs. In DNA form, the CDR3 reads TGTGCCAGCAGGGCGGCAGGGGGGGCCTACAATGAGCAGTTCTTC. It codes for CASRAAGGAYNEQFF.